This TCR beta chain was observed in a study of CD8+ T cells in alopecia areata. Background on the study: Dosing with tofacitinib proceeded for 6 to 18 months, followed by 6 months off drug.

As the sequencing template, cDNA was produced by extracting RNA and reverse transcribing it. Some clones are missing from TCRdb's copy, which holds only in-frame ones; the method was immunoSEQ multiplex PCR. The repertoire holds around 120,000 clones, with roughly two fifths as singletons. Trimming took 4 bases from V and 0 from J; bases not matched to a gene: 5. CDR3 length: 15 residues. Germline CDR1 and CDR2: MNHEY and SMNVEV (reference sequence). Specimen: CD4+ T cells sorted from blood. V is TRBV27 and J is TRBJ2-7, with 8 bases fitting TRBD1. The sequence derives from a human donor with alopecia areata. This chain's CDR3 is CASSSGTGLSYEQYF. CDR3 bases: TGTGCCAGCAGTTCAGGGACAGGTCTCTCCTACGAGCAGTACTTC.